This T cell receptor (beta chain) stems from a study of human T cells and chemical hapten exposure (dated by TCRdb to about 2021). For context, the study as a whole: For sensitization, 2% DPC in acetone was applied to a roughly 2 cm by roughly 2 cm area of upper inner arm skin. Throughout the study period of 20 to 25 weeks, patients also received therapeutic DPC doses to the scalp every week. Patch testing was performed on the upper back with Finn chambers containing 0.01% DPC, and the patch tests were scored after 6 days according to International Contact Dermatitis Research Group standards. Alopecia areata with under or over 50% scalp involvement, alopecia totalis and alopecia universalis were represented in the patient cohort, which was mostly female. Libraries were pooled for sequencing, and variation in per-sample TCR yields was attributed mainly to small differences in library volumes within the pool. This study followed changes in the peripheral blood TCR repertoire in vivo during primary and secondary sensitization of alopecia patients to the hapten diphenylcyclopropenone (DPC). Blood samples were taken from patients before sensitization (week 0) and at 2, 6 and about 24 weeks after DPC sensitization. About 30 alopecia patients provided blood for TCR sequencing at one to four time points (pre-sensitization, 2, 6 and 24 weeks).

Read against the paper, the sample's time point label means: patch test 3, about 24 weeks after DPC sensitization. This sample's treatment or condition label indicates: therapeutic diphenylcyclopropenone sensitization with weekly scalp DPC. Blood at each patch-test visit was drawn before the patch test was applied. Patients were considered eligible if aged 18 to 70, diagnosed with alopecia and deemed suitable for DPC therapy, and patients were excluded if pregnant. Unfractionated whole blood was collected in Tempus Blood RNA tubes, and total RNA was extracted from that blood. General findings and caveats noted by the study authors: Patch test score correlated positively with the number of PT1 expanded TCRs, reaching significance at thresholds 8, 16 and 32 but not at 4. Because all patients had alopecia, a presumed autoimmune disease, the immune response of the patients might differ from that of healthy individuals. DPC sensitization did not change how many TCRs were above 1 in 1000 frequency, and no evidence was found of alterations in global repertoire structure. Compared with pre-sensitization or healthy control sets, expanded TCRs formed significantly more large CDR3 similarity clusters, which is consistent with antigen-driven responses. After repeated subsampling, changes were observed in the strength of the expansion versus patch-test correlation and in the threshold at which the correlation became significant.

From a lookup of the germline V gene, CDR1 and CDR2 are ENHRY and SYGVKD. Compared with germline, V lacks 8 bases and J lacks 11 bases; bases without a gene match: 20. Taken from cysteine to phenylalanine, the CDR3 has 15 residues. CDR3 DNA only is kept here, 45 bases in frame from base 1. Library preparation was by RACE. Instrument used: NextSeq 500. Library preparation attached unique molecular identifiers to individual cDNA molecules for quantitative, reproducible TCR counting. Both TCR alpha and TCR beta chains were sequenced from each blood RNA sample. On the authors' methods: Samples had a median of around 92,000 TCRs, with a range from 23,224 to 690,600. The Decombinator software suite was used to annotate V, J and CDR3 in the TCR reads. For the PS versus PT1 abundance plots, all samples were subsampled to the same number of TCRs (28,000). TCRs were defined as expanded if absent before sensitization and observed at least eight times at the 2-week time point. In TCRdb, the public reads were trimmed at Q25 with fastp and aligned with MiXCR, with productive beta chains retained. Each entry is one CDR3 protein sequence, shown with its most common DNA and genes. For this entry, the V and J calls and clone size follow TCRdb and not the study's own pipeline. The sample records over 55,000 distinct CDR3 sequences, about an eighth of which are singletons. Roughly 2.4% of the sample rests with the top ten.

This clonotype was seen more than once but under ten times. The antigen it recognizes is unknown. The sample holds no much larger clone one base away, and base qualities are not on file. This TCR came from a man between 25 and 39 years old with alopecia areata. Some clones in this sample may be carry-over from other donors' samples. Sequenced material: whole blood, taken in connection with sensitization to the hapten diphenylcyclopropenone (DPC). The sequence joins TRBV10-3 to TRBJ1-1, and TRBD1 aligns with 7 junction nucleotides. This receptor carries the CDR3 CAIGSDRSTLKEAFF. The DNA sequence is as follows: TGTGCCATCGGTTCGGACAGGTCTACACTGAAGGAGGCTTTCTTT.